The 26 T cell receptor beta chains below come from one sample, sequenced in a study of OX40 agonist ivuxolimab in advanced cancers. The repertoire was sequenced with immunoSEQ multiplex PCR; TCRdb's copy has only in-frame clones and lacks some. The sample includes roughly 70,000 clones, about 87% of them seen just once. Sequencing was performed on CD4+ or CD8+ T cells sorted from blood, taken in a trial of the OX40 agonist ivuxolimab. The receptors come from an adult with an advanced solid tumor such as melanoma, head and neck, liver or kidney cancer.

This chain links TRBV5-1 with TRBJ2-1, with 8 bases fitting TRBD2. This CDR3 has 16 amino acids. The V gene end was trimmed by 0 bases and the J gene end by 5 bases; junction bases not matched to a gene: 7. Germline values: CDR1 SGHRS, CDR2 YFSETQ. CDR3 region: CASSLGSGRRDNEQFF. CDR3 coding DNA: TGCGCCAGCAGCTTGGGCAGCGGGAGACGAGACAATGAGCAGTTCTTC.

This clone appeared a single time. This chain uses TRBV28 with TRBJ2-1; D is undetermined. The CDR3 totals 13 residues. Trimming removed 7 bases from V and 8 bases from J, with 15 bases in between. Germline V gene sequence: CDR1 MDHEN, CDR2 SYDVKM. The DNA for the CDR3 is TGTGCCAGCACTCCCATCTCGGGCGATGAGCAGTTCTTC. This gives the protein CASTPISGDEQFF.

This chain uses TRBV7-9 with TRBJ2-1; TRBD2 agrees at 9 bases. J gave up 9 bases and V 1 base, and 4 bases lay outside the gene matches. This CDR3 contains 14 residues. The germline V gene encodes CDR1 SEHNR and CDR2 FQNEAQ (reference sequence). CDR3 sequence: CASSLDAGGGEQFF. The CDR3 nucleotides read TGTGCCAGCAGCTTAGACGCGGGAGGGGGTGAGCAGTTCTTC.

This clone was seen a handful of times. The chain couples TRBV7-2 to TRBJ2-5; 9 bases fit TRBD1. Germline assignment: CDR1 SGHTA and CDR2 FQGNSA. The V gene end was trimmed by 2 bases and the J gene end by 4 bases; junction bases not matched to a gene: 5. CDR3 length: 15 amino acids. CDR3 sequence: CASSLSLTGGETQYF. CDR3 coding DNA: TGTGCCAGCAGCTTATCCCTGACAGGGGGAGAGACCCAGTACTTC.

CDR3 in DNA: TGTGCCATCCGCCGAGATCGGGACTATAACACCGGGGAGCTGTTTTTT. Translated: CAIRRDRDYNTGELFF. This chain uses TRBV10-3 with TRBJ2-2, with 7 bases that match TRBD2. The CDR3 is 16 amino acids. J was trimmed by 2 bases and V by 8 bases; bases with no gene match: 11. Germline V lookup: CDR1 ENHRY, CDR2 SYGVKD.

The chain links TRBV5-1 to TRBJ2-7; D possibly corresponds to TRBD1 (6 bases). CDR3 size: 15 residues. Trimming shortened V by 5 bases and J by 0 bases, and 15 bases separated the two germline ends. In germline, CDR1 is SGHRS, CDR2 YFSETQ. This CDR3 is CASRSGTSISYEQYF. Here the CDR3 DNA reads TGCGCCAGCAGATCCGGGACATCAATCTCCTACGAGCAGTACTTC.

V usage is TRBV5-5 and J usage is TRBJ2-5; either TRBD1 or TRBD2 may supply D (5 bases each). The CDR3 has 14 amino acids. The ends were cut back, 0 bases at V and 5 bases at J, with 11 bases in the middle. The germline V gene has CDR1 SGHKS and CDR2 YYEKEE (reference sequence). CDR3 sequence: CASSLGGTIETQYF. The CDR3 DNA reads TGTGCCAGCAGCTTGGGGGGGACCATCGAGACCCAGTACTTC.

V and J are TRBV28 and TRBJ2-7; no firm D call. CDR3 length: 13 amino acids. Germline loops: CDR1 MDHEN, CDR2 SYDVKM. V was trimmed by 4 bases and J by 5 bases, leaving 12 bases between them. CDR3 protein: CASSSLTRNEQYF. Here the CDR3 DNA reads TGTGCCAGCAGTTCCCTTACACGCAACGAGCAGTACTTC.

The V and J genes are TRBV10-3 and TRBJ1-2, with D possibly matching TRBD1 (5 bases). Germline V gene lookup returns CDR1 ENHRY and CDR2 SYGVKD. The CDR3 consists of 13 residues. The ends were cut back, 2 bases at V and 8 bases at J, with 12 bases in the middle. CDR3 in amino acids: CAISEQGSSGYTF. In nucleotides, the CDR3 is TGTGCCATCAGTGAGCAGGGTTCGTCGGGCTACACCTTC.

V is TRBV6-5 and J is TRBJ2-2, with TRBD1 identical over 7 bases. V dropped 0 bases and J dropped 2; count of bases not matched to a gene: 3. Germline V gives CDR1 MNHEY, CDR2 SVGAGI. The CDR3 covers 16 residues. CDR3 amino acids: CASSYSWDSNTGELFF. In nucleotides, the CDR3 is TGTGCCAGCAGTTACTCGTGGGACAGCAACACCGGGGAGCTGTTTTTT.

The rearrangement uses TRBV7-9 and TRBJ1-2; D not certain. V was shortened by 3 bases and J by 4 bases, with 9 bases between the two germline ends. There are 13 residues in the CDR3. Germline assignment: CDR1 SEHNR and CDR2 FQNEAQ (reference sequence). In nucleotides, the CDR3 is TGTGCCAGCAGCTTGTATTCATCCTATGGCTACACCTTC. Protein product: CASSLYSSYGYTF.

This clone was seen once. This chain joins TRBV19 and TRBJ1-4, with 8 bases aligning to TRBD1. V lost 4 bases to trimming and J lost 10 bases; unmatched junction nucleotides: 11. This CDR3 spans 15 amino acids. Per germline, CDR1 LNHDA and CDR2 SQIVND (reference sequence). CDR3 loop: CASSTSAGGGGKLFF. In DNA form, the CDR3 reads TGTGCCAGTAGTACTTCCGCAGGGGGCGGTGGAAAACTGTTTTTT.

This chain connects TRBV5-4 to TRBJ2-5; D is ambiguous. V was trimmed by 4 bases and J by 0 bases, leaving 13 bases between them. The CDR3 is 15 residues long. The germline CDR1 and CDR2 sequences are SGHNT and YYREEE (reference sequence). CDR3 region: CASSLLDGYQETQYF. In nucleotides, the CDR3 is TGTGCCAGCAGCCTCTTGGACGGGTACCAAGAGACCCAGTACTTC.

This rearrangement joins TRBV19 to TRBJ2-7; the D gene is possibly TRBD1 (6 bases). The V and J ends lost 6 bases and 3 bases respectively, with 12 bases between them. Germline assignment: CDR1 LNHDA and CDR2 SQIVND (reference sequence). This CDR3 spans 13 amino acids. In DNA form, the CDR3 reads TGTGCCAGTAGCGGCCAGGGGAACTACGAGCAGTACTTC. Its protein product is CASSGQGNYEQYF.

This rearrangement joins TRBV11-2 to TRBJ2-5; perhaps TRBD1 as D (5 bases). The tail of the sequence fits TRBJ2-7 better, so the J call may be wrong. The CDR3 sequence is 13 residues long. Germline CDR1 SGHAT, CDR2 FQNNGV. The CDR3 sequence: CASSFITGYEQYF. CDR3 in DNA: TGTGCCAGCAGCTTTATTACAGGCTACGAGCAGTACTTC.

The gene calls are TRBV10-3 and TRBJ1-3; unclear D gene. The CDR3 is made up of 14 amino acids. Deletions cut 7 bases from V and 0 bases from J, with 10 bases between. The germline CDR1 and CDR2 sequences are ENHRY and SYGVKD. The CDR3 nucleotides read TGTGCCATCATGGGCGGGAGCTCTGGAAACACCATATATTTT. Translating it yields CAIMGGSSGNTIYF.

V gene TRBV13 combines with J gene TRBJ1-2, with a tentative D call TRBD1 (5 bases). Germline CDR1 PRHDT, CDR2 FYEKMQ (reference sequence). The CDR3 has 14 amino acids. V lost 5 bases, J lost 6 bases, and 16 bases lay in between. The CDR3: CASSAGGAGNGYTF. For the CDR3, the DNA is TGTGCCAGCAGCGCCGGTGGTGCAGGGAATGGCTACACCTTC.

This chain joins TRBV15 and TRBJ2-1; TRBD2 agrees at 9 bases. This CDR3 has 14 amino acids. The V segment lost 1 base and the J segment 5 bases; nucleotides outside the gene matches: 0. CDR1 is LNHNV and CDR2 is YYDKDF in the germline V gene (reference sequence). CDR3 in amino acids: CATSRGTSDNEQFF. CDR3 DNA sequence: TGTGCCACCAGCAGAGGGACTAGCGACAATGAGCAGTTCTTC.

V gene TRBV5-5 combines with J gene TRBJ1-5; D possibly corresponds to TRBD1 (6 bases). CDR3 length: 14 amino acids. V was cut by 2 bases and J by 8 bases, with 14 bases left in between. The germline CDR1 and CDR2 sequences are SGHKS and YYEKEE (reference sequence). The CDR3 nucleotides are TGTGCCAGCAGCTTACAGGGCGAAATGGAGCCCCAGCATTTT. Its translation is CASSLQGEMEPQHF. Full variable domain (remainder filled in from reference TRBV5-5 and TRBJ1-5): DAGVTQSPTHLIKTRGQQVTLRCSPISGHKSVSWYQQVLGQGPQFIFQYYEKEERGRGNFPDRFSARQFPNYSSELNVNALLLGDSALYLCASSLQGEMEPQHFGDGTRLSIL.

The gene calls are TRBV30 and TRBJ2-7; tentatively, D is TRBD1 (6 bases). The germline V gene has CDR1 GTSNPN and CDR2 SVGIG (reference sequence). The CDR3 covers 14 residues. V was trimmed by 3 bases and J by 2 bases, leaving 14 bases between them. The CDR3 protein is CAWRVQGMTYEQYF. The CDR3 region has the DNA TGTGCCTGGAGGGTACAGGGTATGACCTACGAGCAGTACTTC.

This sequence joins TRBV6-5 and TRBJ2-2; D is tentatively TRBD1 or TRBD2 (5 bases each). The germline V gene has CDR1 MNHEY and CDR2 SVGAGI. This CDR3 is 14 amino acids long. V was trimmed by 5 bases and J by 2 bases, leaving 9 bases between them. The DNA for the CDR3 is TGTGCCAGCAGTCCGGGACCCAACACCGGGGAGCTGTTTTTT. Translating gives CASSPGPNTGELFF.

The rearrangement links TRBV2 to TRBJ1-6, with D possibly TRBD1 on 5 matching bases. The CDR3 runs 18 residues. Trimming took 1 base from V and 0 from J, leaving 13 bases between them. The germline CDR1 and CDR2 sequences are SNHLY and FYNNEI. CDR3 bases: TGTGCCAGCAGTGAAGGGGGGGAGGGAAGCTCCTATAATTCACCCCTCCACTTT. Its translation: CASSEGGEGSSYNSPLHF.

The chain couples TRBV5-1 to TRBJ1-2; 7 bases match TRBD1. V was pared by 4 bases and J by 6 bases, with 12 bases of the junction left unmatched. The CDR3 runs to 15 residues. Germline V gene lookup returns CDR1 SGHRS and CDR2 YFSETQ. The CDR3 coding sequence is TGCGCCAGCAGCCAGTTATCGACAGGGAACGATGGCTACACCTTC. Translating it yields CASSQLSTGNDGYTF.

J is TRBJ2-7 and V is TRBV11-1; tentative D call: TRBD2 (7 bases). Germline V lookup: CDR1 SGHAT, CDR2 FQDESV (reference sequence). This CDR3 region has 15 residues. Trimming left V 3 bases short and J 5 bases short, with 17 bases between. The CDR3 DNA reads as TGTGCCAGCAGCTTTTATGGGGGGGCGTCCCACGAGCAGTACTTC. Amino acids: CASSFYGGASHEQYF.

V gene TRBV28 combines with J gene TRBJ2-1; 12 nucleotides line up with TRBD2. The V and J ends lost 4 bases and 3 bases, in that order; junction bases with no gene match: 4. CDR1 is MDHEN and CDR2 is SYDVKM in the germline V gene. The CDR3 is 16 residues long. CDR3 loop: CASSSSGRAFYNEQFF. CDR3 in DNA: TGTGCCAGCAGTTCTAGCGGGAGGGCCTTCTACAATGAGCAGTTCTTC.

The genes are TRBV28 and TRBJ2-3, with 9 bases fitting TRBD2. V dropped 8 bases and J dropped 5; count of bases not matched to a gene: 5. The CDR3 covers 13 residues. Germline V lookup: CDR1 MDHEN, CDR2 SYDVKM. The CDR3 here is CASWREGRDTQYF. The CDR3 DNA is TGTGCCAGCTGGCGGGAGGGACGAGATACGCAGTATTTT.